This TCR beta chain emerged from a study of T cell changes during pregnancy in multiple sclerosis. Sequencing was performed with immunoSEQ multiplex PCR; in TCRdb, only in-frame clones are kept and a portion is missing. Here the sample spans under 50,000 clones, almost 95% being singletons. The CDR3 has 16 amino acids. V lost 1 base and J lost 0, with 13 bases in between. Germline V gives CDR1 SGHNT, CDR2 YYREEE (reference sequence). The sequence was collected from a female donor with multiple sclerosis, enrolled in a pregnancy study. The genes are TRBV5-4 and TRBJ1-2, with D possibly matching TRBD1 (6 bases). The input for sequencing was CD8+ T cells from peripheral blood mononuclear cells, taken in the first trimester of pregnancy. The CDR3 DNA follows: TGTGCCAGCAGCTTGAACAGGGCGATATCTAACTATGGCTACACCTTC. It yields the protein CASSLNRAISNYGYTF.